This T cell receptor (beta chain) was obtained from a study of OX40 agonist ivuxolimab in advanced cancers. Turning to the overall study: Ivuxolimab was a fully human IgG2 agonistic monoclonal antibody targeting the costimulatory receptor OX40 (CD134). Intravenous ivuxolimab was administered to patients every 2 weeks at six dose levels: 0.01, 0.1, 0.3, 1.5, 3 and 10 mg/kg. Of the approximately 53 patients in dose escalation, about 20 had hepatocellular carcinoma, some 15 had melanoma, 9 had renal cell carcinoma and 9 had head and neck cancer. In the dose-escalation cohort, more than 75% of patients were male, and the mean age was roughly 60 years, with a range of about 23 to 90. Prior anti-PD-1, anti-PD-L1 or anti-CTLA-4 therapy was permitted, and checkpoint inhibitors had been received by around 39% of dose-escalation patients. Three dose-escalation patients achieved partial responses, one with hepatocellular carcinoma and two with cutaneous melanoma. Peripheral TCRbeta sequencing was intended to test whether TCR sequence diversity was altered and clonal T-cell expansion was caused by ivuxolimab. The monotherapy dose-escalation portion (N ≈ 50 patients) of the phase I ivuxolimab trial is reported in the paper. Overall study results and their limits: At doses from 0.1 to 3.0 mg/kg, clonal expansion was seen in both CD4+ and CD8+ blood T cells between baseline and week 6. The antigen specificity of the peripheral T cells that underwent clonal expansion was not determined. Low levels of normalized T-cell clonal expansion were also seen in some patients who did not respond. After ivuxolimab, CD8+ T cells had more expanded clones than CD4+ T cells on average. In the 0.1-3.0 mg/kg groups, partial responders were among the patients with the lowest normalized peripheral clonal expansion, particularly in CD8+ T cells.

Genomic DNA was isolated from the sorted cells so that the TCRbeta CDR3 region could be sequenced. TCRbeta CDR3 regions were sequenced using the immunoSEQ Assay. TCRdb's version of the immuneACCESS table is confined to in-frame rearrangements and falls short of the full clone set. An unresolved V gene accounts for under half of the shortfall where checked; the remainder is of unknown origin. Within this sample are roughly 67,000 clones, with about 91% of them counted one time only. Around 15% of the sample is taken by the ten largest. Patients with a history of autoimmune disease or receiving systemic immunosuppression were excluded from the trial. Peripheral blood for TCR sequencing was collected from all dose cohorts at baseline, on cycle 4 day 1, and on cycle 7 day 1. The samples were taken from a phase I, first-in-human, multicenter, open-label dose-escalation trial of ivuxolimab. The trial enrolled adults with locally advanced or metastatic head and neck squamous cell, hepatocellular, melanoma or renal cell carcinoma. Before TCR sequencing, CD4+ and CD8+ T cells were separately sorted from peripheral blood.

Notes on this clone: Its antigen specificity is not known. Within one base of it there is no much larger clone, and no base qualities were kept.

The source is an adult with an advanced solid tumor such as melanoma, head and neck, liver or kidney cancer. Specimen: CD4+ or CD8+ T cells sorted from blood, collected in a trial of the OX40 agonist ivuxolimab.

The CDR3 is CASSIWTSGSTDTQYF. At the DNA level, the sequence is TGTGCCAGTAGTATCTGGACTAGCGGGAGCACAGATACGCAGTATTTT. This sequence uses TRBV19 and TRBJ2-3, and 11 junctional nucleotides match TRBD2. Compared with germline, V lacks 3 bases and J lacks 0 bases; bases without a gene match: 2. The germline V gene (reference sequence) yields LNHDA for CDR1 and SQIVND for CDR2. From its cysteine to its phenylalanine, the CDR3 spans 16 amino acids. The entry retains the CDR3 DNA only, 48 bases that are in frame from base 1. The entire variable domain, with the stretches around the CDR3 drawn from the reference TRBV19 and TRBJ2-3 proteins, is DGGITQSPKYLFRKEGQNVTLSCEQNLNHDAMYWYRQDPGQGLRLIYYSQIVNDFQKGDIAEGYSVSREKKESFPLTVTSAQKNPTAFYLCASSIWTSGSTDTQYFGPGTRLTVL.